This TCR beta chain originates from a study of T cell responses to AZD1222 COVID-19 vaccine. This CDR3 is 13 amino acids long. CDR1 is WNHNN, CDR2 SYGVQD, per germline (reference sequence). V lost 0 bases to trimming and J lost 7 bases, with 7 bases between them. The method was immunoSEQ multiplex PCR; TCRdb's version includes in-frame clones alone and lacks a portion of them. The sample shows 70,000 to 95,000 clones, about nine tenths of them seen only once. The gene calls are TRBV10-1 and TRBJ2-1; tentatively, D is TRBD1 (5 bases). The receptor's source is an adult in good health. The sequencing here drew on peripheral blood, taken on day 0 of MenACWY control vaccination. CDR3 nucleotides: TGCGCCAGCAGTGAGTCCACAGGAAATGAGCAGTTCTTC. Protein: CASSESTGNEQFF.